The next 11 T cell receptor beta chains were all read from a single sample in a study of vaccination effects on CD4 cells after COVID-19. Profiling relied on immunoSEQ multiplex PCR, and the TCRdb table lists in-frame clones only, not all of them. The repertoire holds just over 55,000 clones, with 78% as singletons. Their cognate antigens are unknown. Scientists isolated CD4+ T cells after a roughly 9-day culture period ended. All participants had two doses of either the BNT162b2 or mRNA-1273 vaccine. The source was CD4+ T cells from PBMCs cultured without peptide, collected after COVID-19 vaccination. The receptor set was obtained from a human donor who received a COVID-19 vaccine.

This clone was seen more than once but under ten times. The chain employs TRBV2 and TRBJ2-6; TRBD1 aligns across 8 bases. The CDR3 extends over 17 amino acids. Unmatched junction bases numbered 5, after V lost 4 bases and J lost 0 bases. Germline V gene lookup returns CDR1 SNHLY and CDR2 FYNNEI. The CDR3 nucleotides read TGTGCCAGCAGTGGGGGGACAGGCCGCTCTGGGGCCAACGTCCTGACTTTC. It yields the protein CASSGGTGRSGANVLTF.

The rearrangement joins TRBV10-3 to TRBJ1-2, with 9 nucleotides matching TRBD1. The CDR3 has 15 amino acids. From germline, CDR1 is ENHRY and CDR2 SYGVKD. The trim removed 10 bases at V and 6 bases at J, leaving 15 bases unmatched. The CDR3 DNA follows: TGTGCCACCCGAAATGGACAGGGGATGGGAGATGGCTACACCTTC. As protein: CATRNGQGMGDGYTF.

This chain uses TRBV24-1 with TRBJ2-2, with D perhaps TRBD1 (6 bases). The germline V and J ends were trimmed by 11 bases and 3 bases, with 12 bases remaining between them. CDR1 KGHDR and CDR2 SFDVKD come from the germline V gene. The CDR3 consists of 13 residues. CDR3 coding DNA: TGTGCCAGCCGCAGGGGAGACACCGGGGAGCTGTTTTTT. Residues: CASRRGDTGELFF.

The chain links TRBV9 to TRBJ1-1; TRBD1 might be the D (5 bases). There are 15 residues in the CDR3. The V and J ends lost 4 bases and 2 bases respectively, with 15 bases between them. From germline, CDR1 is SGDLS and CDR2 YYNGEE. The CDR3 coding sequence is TGTGCCAGCAGCCCTCCCCAGGGTAAAAACACTGAAGCTTTCTTT. Its translation: CASSPPQGKNTEAFF.

The V call is TRBV29-1, the J call TRBJ1-1; TRBD1 matches at 7 bases. Germline assignment: CDR1 SQVTM and CDR2 ANQGSEA. V shed 3 bases, J shed 1 base, and the junction held 2 bases outside the gene matches. CDR3 length equals 13 residues. The CDR3 DNA reads as TGCAGCGTTGAGGGACAGCCGAACACTGAAGCTTTCTTT. Translating gives CSVEGQPNTEAFF. Variable domain in full (rest from reference TRBV29-1 and TRBJ1-1): SAVISQKPSRDICQRGTSLTIQCQVDSQVTMMFWYRQQPGQSLTLIATANQGSEATYESGFVIDKFPISRPNLTFSTLTVSNMSPEDSSIYLCSVEGQPNTEAFFGQGTRLTVV.

The gene calls are TRBV27 and TRBJ2-7; 7 nucleotides agree with TRBD1. V shed 2 bases, J shed 2 bases, and the junction held 12 bases outside the gene matches. The germline V gene has CDR1 MNHEY and CDR2 SMNVEV (reference sequence). The CDR3 runs 17 residues. CDR3 in amino acids: CASSLANRGPNTYEQYF. Written as DNA, the CDR3 is TGTGCCAGCAGTTTAGCCAACAGGGGCCCGAACACCTACGAGCAGTACTTC.

The V and J genes are TRBV5-5 and TRBJ1-5, with 8 positions matching TRBD1. This CDR3 is 16 amino acids long. The V gene's germline CDR1 is SGHKS and CDR2 YYEKEE (reference sequence). V dropped 4 bases and J dropped 8; count of bases not matched to a gene: 14. The CDR3 protein is CASSPQGQGAFEPQHF. The CDR3 DNA sequence: TGTGCCAGCAGCCCACAGGGGCAGGGGGCTTTTGAGCCCCAGCATTTT.

Only a few counts were recorded for this clone. The chain links TRBV25-1 to TRBJ2-7; D unresolved. V was trimmed by 4 bases and J by 2 bases, leaving 9 bases between them. Germline V gene data show CDR1 as MGHDK and CDR2 as SYGVNS. CDR3 length equals 13 residues. Here the CDR3 reads CASSGVSTYEQYF. Here the CDR3 DNA reads TGTGCCAGCAGTGGTGTATCGACCTACGAGCAGTACTTC.

The DNA for the CDR3 is TGTGCCAGCAGCCAAGTCCAGCTCTCTGGAAACACCATATATTTT. This sequence encodes CASSQVQLSGNTIYF. V gene TRBV3-1 (or the pseudogene TRBV3-2) combines with J gene TRBJ1-3; D remains ambiguous. The CDR3 extends over 15 amino acids. V lost 1 base, J lost 0 bases, and 7 bases lay in between. The germline gives CDR1 LGHDT, CDR2 YNNKEL (reference sequence).

The V call is TRBV28, the J call TRBJ1-5; TRBD1 matches 10 bases. The CDR3 is made up of 15 amino acids. Germline V gives CDR1 MDHEN, CDR2 SYDVKM. V trimming: 6 bases; J trimming: 2 bases; junction bases outside the gene matches: 4. The CDR3 loop is CASSPTGGGNQPQHF. DNA for the CDR3: TGTGCCAGCAGCCCGACAGGGGGCGGCAATCAGCCCCAGCATTTT.

V and J are TRBV2 and TRBJ1-5; 8 bases agree with TRBD1. The CDR3 runs 16 residues. In germline, CDR1 is SNHLY, CDR2 FYNNEI. J gave up 6 bases and V 4 bases, and 11 bases lay outside the gene matches. In DNA, the CDR3 is TGTGCCAGCAGTGGAGGACCAGGGGGCAGGTTTCAGCCCCAGCATTTT. This encodes CASSGGPGGRFQPQHF.